Only a few counts were recorded for the clone carrying this TCR beta chain. From germline, CDR1 is SGHRS and CDR2 YFSETQ. The CDR3 runs 14 residues. V lost 3 bases to trimming and J lost 5 bases, with 13 bases between them. In the original workflow: Amplifying reference gene primers gave estimates of nucleated cell counts. TCRdb's copy holds only in-frame clones and misses some; the assay was immunoSEQ multiplex PCR. V and J calls and clone size follow that table, whereas D and trimming were derived from the DNA. Altogether fewer than 80,000 clones are present, 75% to 95% being singletons, with the ten largest covering less than 9%. This sample was taken from a study of blood T cell repertoires in COVID-19. Study at large: Donors in the United States, Italy and Spain gave samples during acute or convalescent COVID-19.

This chain links TRBV5-1 with TRBJ2-3, with D possibly being TRBD2 (6 bases). Sample: peripheral blood. The origin of this receptor is a human donor in a cohort sampled during active COVID-19. The CDR3 spells CASSSTSSGDTQYF. The DNA of the CDR3 is TGCGCCAGCAGCTCGACTAGTTCGGGAGATACGCAGTATTTT.